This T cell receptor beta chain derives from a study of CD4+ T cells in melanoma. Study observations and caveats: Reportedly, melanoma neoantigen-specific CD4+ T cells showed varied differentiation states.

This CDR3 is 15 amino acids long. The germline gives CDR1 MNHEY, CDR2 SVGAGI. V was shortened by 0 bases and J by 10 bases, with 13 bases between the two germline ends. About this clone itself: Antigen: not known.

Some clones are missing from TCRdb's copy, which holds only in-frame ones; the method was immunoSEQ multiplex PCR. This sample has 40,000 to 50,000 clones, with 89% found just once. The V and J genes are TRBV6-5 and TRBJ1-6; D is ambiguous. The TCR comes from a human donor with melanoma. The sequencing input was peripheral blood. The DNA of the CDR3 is TGTGCCAGCAGTTACTCCCCCAGGTTAGGGTCACCCCTCCACTTT. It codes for CASSYSPRLGSPLHF.